The TCR beta chain under discussion was sequenced for a study of cytomegalovirus exposure and HLA in healthy donors. Study-level points and caveats: More than 150 TCR beta chains were listed as cytomegalovirus-associated.

PCR was performed using 60 Vbeta and 13 Jbeta primers. Sequencing used immunoSEQ multiplex PCR; TCRdb keeps in-frame clones, though not all of them. Among tens of thousands of clones listed, roughly 80% were seen once. This clone was detected once. The antigen is unknown. Germline CDR1 and CDR2: MNHEY and SVGAGI. The CDR3 is 13 residues long. V lost 2 bases, J lost 0 bases, and 3 bases lay in between. The rearrangement joins TRBV6-5 to TRBJ2-3; D remains unclear. Sequenced sample: PBMCs. The receptor was isolated from a man aged 25-40 years in good health and CMV-seronegative. The CDR3 spells CASSYASTDTQYF. For the CDR3, the DNA is TGTGCCAGCAGTTACGCGAGCACAGATACGCAGTATTTT.